The text below deals with one T cell receptor beta chain. Original processing notes: Researchers report that nucleated cell counts were estimated from reference gene primer amplification. Only in-frame clones appear in the TCRdb table, and some are missing; sequencing was by immunoSEQ multiplex PCR. V, J and clone size derive from that table, while D and trimming were established from the DNA sequence. The table includes about 300,000 clones, roughly 86% detected once. The sample belongs to a study of blood T cell repertoires in COVID-19. Whole-study context: Nucleic acid was either cDNA or gDNA, and it came from T cells, B-cell-depleted T cells, or PBMCs.

The CDR3 is 18 residues long. V lost 6 bases, J lost 0 bases, and 11 bases stayed unmatched. Germline V gene sequence: CDR1 SNHLY, CDR2 FYNNEI. The chain carries TRBV2 and TRBJ1-5; 10 nucleotides line up with TRBD1. Sequenced input: peripheral blood. The receptor comes from a woman in her 50s with acute or convalescent COVID-19. The DNA for the CDR3 is TGTGCCAGCAGACCTCGAACGGGACAGGGGTATAGCAATCAGCCCCAGCATTTT. Amino acid sequence: CASRPRTGQGYSNQPQHF.